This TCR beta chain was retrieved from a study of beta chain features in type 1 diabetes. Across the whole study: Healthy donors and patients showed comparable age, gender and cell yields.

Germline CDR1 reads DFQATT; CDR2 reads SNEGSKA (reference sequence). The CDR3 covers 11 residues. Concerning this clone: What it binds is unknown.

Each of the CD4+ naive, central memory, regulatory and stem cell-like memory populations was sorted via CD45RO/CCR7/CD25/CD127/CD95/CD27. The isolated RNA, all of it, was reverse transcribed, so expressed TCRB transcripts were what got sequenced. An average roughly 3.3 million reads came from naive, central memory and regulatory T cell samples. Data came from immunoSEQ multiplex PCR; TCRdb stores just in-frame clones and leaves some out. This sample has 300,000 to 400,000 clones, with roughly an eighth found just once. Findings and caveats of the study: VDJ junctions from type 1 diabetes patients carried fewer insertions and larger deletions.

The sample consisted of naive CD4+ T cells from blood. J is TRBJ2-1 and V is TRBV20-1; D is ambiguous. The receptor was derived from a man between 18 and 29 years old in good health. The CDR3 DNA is TGCAGGGCCCTATCGGGTGATGAGCAGTTCTTC. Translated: CRALSGDEQFF.